Each of the 5 T cell receptor beta chains below was sequenced from the same sample in a study of PD-L1 blockade in urothelial cancer. The repertoire was sequenced with immunoSEQ multiplex PCR; TCRdb's copy has only in-frame clones and lacks some. This table holds some 97,000 clones, around 93% found once. The sequencing used PBMCs, collected around atezolizumab (anti-PD-L1) treatment. These receptor sequences come from a woman older than 75 with urothelial cancer.

This rearrangement joins TRBV7-2 to TRBJ2-2; weak D call: TRBD1 (5 bases). The germline CDR1 and CDR2 sequences are SGHTA and FQGNSA. The CDR3 runs to 17 residues. V was clipped by 5 bases and J by 6 bases, with 22 bases between them. The chain's CDR3 is CASSVRVSRALAGELFF. For the CDR3, the DNA is TGTGCCAGCAGCGTTCGTGTATCCAGGGCTTTGGCCGGGGAGCTGTTTTTT.

This rearrangement joins TRBV11-2 to TRBJ2-5; 8 bases map to TRBD2. Trimming removed 1 base from V and 4 bases from J; junction bases left unmatched: 5. Germline CDR1 is SGHAT and CDR2 is FQNNGV. The CDR3 contains 15 residues. The CDR3 loop is CASSLGGRSGETQYF. The CDR3 nucleotides read TGTGCCAGCAGCTTAGGCGGGAGGTCTGGAGAGACCCAGTACTTC.

The CDR3 sequence is CASSETPGGTQYF. The CDR3 DNA follows: TGCGCCAGCAGTGAAACTCCTGGAGGTACGCAGTATTTT. The V and J genes are TRBV10-1 and TRBJ2-3; D perhaps matches TRBD2 (5 bases). Between the trimmed V and J ends, which lost 3 bases and 8 bases, there was a span of 12 bases. Looked up from germline, CDR1 is WNHNN and CDR2 is SYGVQD (reference sequence). CDR3 length equals 13 residues.

The rearrangement links TRBV5-1 to TRBJ1-5; D not resolved. V lost 4 bases to trimming and J lost 4 bases, with 15 bases between them. Germline assignment: CDR1 SGHRS and CDR2 YFSETQ. This CDR3 region has 15 residues. CDR3: CASSLGDGRNQPQHF. Here the CDR3 DNA reads TGCGCCAGCAGCCTGGGAGACGGGAGAAATCAGCCCCAGCATTTT.

DNA for the CDR3: TGTGCCAGCAGTTCAGGGGGACAGGGGAACACTGAAGCTTTCTTT. Its protein product is CASSSGGQGNTEAFF. The chain uses TRBV28 and TRBJ1-1, with TRBD1 identical over 9 bases. After removal of 4 bases from V and 1 base from J, the junction contained 4 bases not matched to a gene. Germline CDR1 is MDHEN and CDR2 is SYDVKM. The CDR3 has 15 residues.